The 26 T cell receptor beta chains below all came from one sample that was sequenced in a study of type 1 and type 2 diabetes patients. The PCR template was genomic DNA. Amplification of the beta chain CDR3 used 30 forward and 13 reverse multiplex primers. One entry per CDR3 protein results from TCRdb running MiXCR on the multiplex PCR reads. This sample yields 280,000 or so distinct CDR3 sequences, of which roughly 50% are seen a single time; roughly an eighth belongs to the top ten. The sample taken for sequencing was peripheral blood mononuclear cells (PBMCs). The receptors come from a man between 18 and 35 years old with type 2 diabetes.

This chain links TRBV14 with TRBJ2-1; 8 bases are shared with TRBD2. This CDR3 is 16 amino acids long. Germline lookup yields CDR1 SGHDN and CDR2 FVKESK. V lost 4 bases, J lost 9 bases, and 14 bases stayed unmatched. CDR3 amino acids: CASSLPARGRISEQFF. Here the CDR3 DNA reads TGTGCCAGCAGCCTACCAGCGCGCGGGAGGATCAGTGAGCAGTTCTTC. The full variable domain, completed using reference TRBV14 and TRBJ2-1, is EAGVTQFPSHSVIEKGQTVTLRCDPISGHDNLYWYRRVMGKEIKFLLHFVKESKQDESGMPNNRFLAERTGGTYSTLKVQPAELEDSGVYFCASSLPARGRISEQFFGPGTRLTVL.

Only a few counts were recorded for this clonotype. This chain links TRBV7-6 with TRBJ2-3; 8 bases fit TRBD2. The CDR3 length is 18 residues. The V segment lost 3 bases and the J segment 2 bases; nucleotides outside the gene matches: 13. Germline V gene sequence: CDR1 SGHVS, CDR2 FNYEAQ. This chain's CDR3 is CASSFSGNGGGSTDTQYF. The CDR3 nucleotides are TGTGCCAGCAGCTTCTCGGGAAACGGGGGGGGTTCCACAGATACGCAGTATTTT. Full variable domain (rest looked up from reference TRBV7-6 and TRBJ2-3): GAGVSQSPRYKVTKRGQDVALRCDPISGHVSLYWYRQALGQGPEFLTYFNYEAQQDKSGLPNDRFSAERPEGSISTLTIQRTEQRDSAMYRCASSFSGNGGGSTDTQYFGPGTRLTVL.

This chain joins TRBV13 and TRBJ1-2, with 9 positions matching TRBD1. V shed 6 bases and J 4 bases; nucleotides not matched to a gene: 9. Germline CDR1 is PRHDT and CDR2 is FYEKMQ (reference sequence). The CDR3 has 15 amino acids. The CDR3 DNA follows: TGTGCCAGCAGTCATAACAGGGGGCTAGGCTATGGCTACACCTTC. It codes for CASSHNRGLGYGYTF.

The chain has TRBV2 and TRBJ1-2, with 9 bases lining up with TRBD1. This CDR3 has 15 residues. Germline V lookup: CDR1 SNHLY, CDR2 FYNNEI. V lost 8 bases to trimming and J lost 6 bases; unmatched junction nucleotides: 13. The CDR3 is CASSPAPRQGDGYTF. The CDR3 nucleotides are TGTGCCAGCTCACCAGCGCCAAGACAGGGGGATGGCTACACCTTC.

This chain connects TRBV7-2 to TRBJ1-1; TRBD1 matches 8 bases. There are 15 residues in the CDR3. CDR1 and CDR2 from the germline V gene are SGHTA and FQGNSA. V lost 4 bases to trimming and J lost 4 bases; unmatched junction nucleotides: 8. CDR3 in amino acids: CASSSRQGRVTEAFF. The DNA for the CDR3 is TGTGCCAGCAGCTCTCGACAGGGGAGGGTCACTGAAGCTTTCTTT.

This rearrangement joins TRBV5-5 to TRBJ1-1; maybe TRBD1 (5 bases). Trimming left V 0 bases short and J 6 bases short, with 12 bases between. Germline V lookup: CDR1 SGHKS, CDR2 YYEKEE (reference sequence). The CDR3 sequence is 14 residues long. The CDR3 nucleotides are TGTGCCAGCAGCTTGGCCGGGGGAAGGGCTGAAGCTTTCTTT. Its translation: CASSLAGGRAEAFF.

On this clonotype itself: At one boundary the junction diverges from the germline segment, which might be a read error. The rearrangement links TRBV7-3 to TRBJ2-7, with D hard to call. The CDR3 has 13 amino acids. Per the germline V gene, CDR1 is SGHTA and CDR2 is FQGTGA. CDR3 in amino acids: CASSQVTTYEQYF. The CDR3 nucleotides read TGCGCCAGCAGCCAAGTTACCACCTACGAGCAGTACTTC.

V gene TRBV7-2 combines with J gene TRBJ2-7; a possible D gene is TRBD2 (6 bases). CDR3 length equals 14 residues. CDR1 and CDR2 (germline): SGHTA, FQGNSA. Trimming stripped 3 bases from V and 1 base from J, with 10 bases between. The CDR3 DNA follows: TGTGCCAGCAGCTTGGATAGCGGTTCCTACGAGCAGTACTTC. Its protein is CASSLDSGSYEQYF.

The V gene is TRBV11-2, the J gene TRBJ2-7; the D is unclear. V gave up 7 bases and J gave up 3 bases, with 13 bases separating them. Germline CDR1 is SGHAT and CDR2 is FQNNGV. The CDR3 spans 13 residues. The CDR3 is CASTDPRLYEQYF. For the CDR3, the DNA is TGTGCCAGCACTGACCCTAGGCTCTACGAGCAGTACTTC.

This clonotype was seen ten or more times. The chain has TRBV10-3 and TRBJ2-2; 7 bases line up with TRBD1. Per the germline V gene, CDR1 is ENHRY and CDR2 is SYGVKD. The V and J ends lost 4 bases and 4 bases, in that order; junction bases with no gene match: 3. The CDR3 has 14 residues. The CDR3 spells CAISGDSSTGELFF. The CDR3 nucleotides read TGTGCCATCAGTGGGGACAGCAGCACCGGGGAGCTGTTTTTT.

This clonotype showed up just once. The genes are TRBV6-1 and TRBJ2-3; 8 positions match TRBD1. CDR3 length: 14 amino acids. CDR1 MNHNS and CDR2 SASEGT come from the germline V gene. V was clipped by 7 bases and J by 1 base; unmatched bases: 4. This CDR3 is CASTDRGGTDTQYF. In DNA form, the CDR3 reads TGTGCCAGCACCGACAGGGGAGGCACAGATACGCAGTATTTT.

The chain joins TRBV19 to TRBJ1-2, with 7 bases fitting TRBD1. J gave up 6 bases and V 4 bases, and 11 bases lay outside the gene matches. The CDR3 covers 15 residues. Per germline, CDR1 LNHDA and CDR2 SQIVND (reference sequence). The CDR3, as DNA: TGTGCCAGTAGTACTCCGGGACAGTCCCGGGATGGCTACACCTTC. Residues: CASSTPGQSRDGYTF.

This clonotype was seen a few times. V usage is TRBV14 and J usage is TRBJ2-7; D ambiguous. The CDR3 runs to 15 residues. The ends were cut back, 5 bases at V and 4 bases at J, with 18 bases in the middle. Germline V gene lookup returns CDR1 SGHDN and CDR2 FVKESK. The CDR3 reads CASSLWAGGIYEQYF. The CDR3 DNA follows: TGTGCCAGCAGCTTGTGGGCAGGCGGTATTTACGAGCAGTACTTC.

The chain couples TRBV3-1 to TRBJ1-4, with D possibly TRBD1 on 6 matching bases. The germline CDR1 and CDR2 sequences are LGHDT and YNNKEL (reference sequence). This CDR3 is 15 amino acids long. With 0 bases removed from V and 7 bases from J, the gap between germline ends came to 12 bases. As DNA, the CDR3 is TGTGCCAGCAGCCAAGATTCGGGAGGGGGTGAAAAACTGTTTTTT. This translates into CASSQDSGGGEKLFF.

The genes are TRBV6-5 and TRBJ2-5; D is perhaps TRBD2 (6 bases). V lost 3 bases and J 5 bases, leaving 13 bases between the germline ends. Germline V CDR1 and CDR2: MNHEY, SVGAGI. This CDR3 spans 14 amino acids. This CDR3 is CASSYFTSRETQYF. For the CDR3, the DNA is TGTGCCAGCAGTTATTTCACTAGCCGGGAGACCCAGTACTTC.

V and J are TRBV6-1 and TRBJ2-7; D is unclear. The CDR3 spans 11 residues. The germline gives CDR1 MNHNS, CDR2 SASEGT. Trimming shortened V by 7 bases and J by 7 bases, and 11 bases separated the two germline ends. The CDR3 DNA reads as TGTGCCAGCACCAAGGATGGGGAGCAGTACTTC. Its protein is CASTKDGEQYF.

The chain carries TRBV19 and TRBJ1-5; TRBD1 aligns across 8 bases. This CDR3 region has 17 residues. Germline CDR1 reads LNHDA; CDR2 reads SQIVND (reference sequence). Unmatched junction bases numbered 9, after V lost 5 bases and J lost 0 bases. The CDR3 spells CASSLSQTGVSNQPQHF. The CDR3 DNA reads TGTGCCAGTAGTCTAAGCCAGACAGGGGTTAGCAATCAGCCCCAGCATTTT.

This clonotype was picked up a small number of times. The chain carries TRBV28 and TRBJ2-1, with 7 bases lining up with TRBD2. The CDR3 runs 13 residues. The germline CDR1 and CDR2 sequences are MDHEN and SYDVKM. The ends lost 8 bases at V and 4 bases at J; junction bases unmatched: 5. CDR3 residues: CASVGLVYNEQFF. Written as DNA, the CDR3 is TGTGCCAGCGTTGGACTAGTGTACAATGAGCAGTTCTTC.

In its sample, this clonotype was seen a few times. The chain links TRBV12-3 or TRBV12-4 to TRBJ2-5; 7 bases are shared with TRBD1. The length of the CDR3 is 12 residues. V lost 5 bases to trimming and J lost 4 bases; unmatched junction nucleotides: 1. CDR3: CASSDRAETQYF. CDR3 DNA: TGTGCCAGCAGTGACAGGGCAGAGACCCAGTACTTC.

A few counts support this clonotype. The genes are TRBV5-8 and TRBJ2-7; D might be TRBD2 (8 bases). Germline assignment: CDR1 SGHTS and CDR2 YDEGEE. The CDR3 consists of 14 residues. Trimming left V 4 bases short and J 6 bases short, with 17 bases between. CDR3: CASSQTGGGGEQYF. CDR3 nucleotides: TGTGCCAGCAGCCAGACGGGAGGGGGCGGCGAGCAGTACTTC.

The CDR3, as DNA: TGCGCCAGCAGCTTGATCGCCCCGGGCAGCTACGACTACGAGCAGTACTTC. Translated, it gives CASSLIAPGSYDYEQYF. J is TRBJ2-7 and V is TRBV5-1; no reliable D call. Germline V lookup: CDR1 SGHRS, CDR2 YFSETQ. The CDR3 has 17 amino acids. V shed 1 base and J shed 3 bases, with 20 bases lying between them.

The V and J genes are TRBV15 and TRBJ1-1; D uncertain. This CDR3 is 14 amino acids long. The V and J ends lost 4 bases and 1 base respectively, with 10 bases between them. Germline V gene sequence: CDR1 LNHNV, CDR2 YYDKDF (reference sequence). The CDR3 here is CATSTGLTNTEAFF. The CDR3 region has the DNA TGTGCCACCAGCACCGGACTGACGAACACTGAAGCTTTCTTT.

The gene calls are TRBV19 and TRBJ2-1; TRBD2 is a possible D gene (5 bases). CDR1 and CDR2 (germline): LNHDA, SQIVND (reference sequence). Between the trimmed V and J ends, which lost 1 base and 7 bases, there was a span of 8 bases. The CDR3 consists of 13 residues. The CDR3: CASSIGTGNEQFF. CDR3 coding DNA: TGTGCCAGTAGTATAGGTACGGGGAATGAGCAGTTCTTC.

The chain is built from TRBV3-2 and TRBJ2-5; the DNA was not used to check the table's D call, TRBD1. TRBV3-2 is reported as a pseudogene. CDR3 size: 15 residues. This CDR3 is CASTLAGRYQETQYF. The CDR3 nucleotides read TGTGCCAGCACCCTAGCGGGGCGGTACCAAGAGACCCAGTACTTC.

The V gene is TRBV27, the J gene TRBJ1-5; no reliable D call. Germline V CDR1 and CDR2: MNHEY, SMNVEV (reference sequence). V was cut by 1 base and J by 0 bases, with 7 bases left in between. The CDR3 is 15 residues long. CDR3 amino acids: CASSLYLDSNQPQHF. The DNA for the CDR3 is TGTGCCAGCAGTTTATACTTGGATAGCAATCAGCCCCAGCATTTT.

This chain links TRBV2 with TRBJ2-5; 12 bases map to TRBD2. The CDR3 is 17 amino acids. Trimming cost V 3 bases and J 0 bases; bases outside gene matches: 5. From germline, CDR1 is SNHLY and CDR2 FYNNEI. CDR3 DNA: TGTGCCAGCAGTGAGGCTAGCGGGGGGGCGGACCAAGAGACCCAGTACTTC. It is translated as CASSEASGGADQETQYF. The entire variable domain, with the rest obtained from reference TRBV2 and TRBJ2-5, is as follows: EPEVTQTPSHQVTQMGQEVILRCVPISNHLYFYWYRQILGQKVEFLVSFYNNEISEKSEIFDDQFSVERPDGSNFTLKIRSTKLEDSAMYFCASSEASGGADQETQYFGPGTRLLVL.